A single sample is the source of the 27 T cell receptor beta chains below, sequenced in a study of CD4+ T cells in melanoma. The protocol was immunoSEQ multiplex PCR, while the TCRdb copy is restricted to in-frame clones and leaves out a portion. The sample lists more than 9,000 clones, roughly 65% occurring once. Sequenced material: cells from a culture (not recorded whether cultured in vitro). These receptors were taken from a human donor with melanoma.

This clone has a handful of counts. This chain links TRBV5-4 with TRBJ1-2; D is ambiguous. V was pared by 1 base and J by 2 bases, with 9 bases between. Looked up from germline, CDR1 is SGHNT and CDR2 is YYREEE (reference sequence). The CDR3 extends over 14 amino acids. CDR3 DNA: TGTGCCAGCAGCTTGCGAGGGTACAACTATGGCTACACCTTC. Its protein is CASSLRGYNYGYTF.

DNA of the CDR3: TGCGCCAGCACACAAACCCTTGCGGGATTGCCCTCTGGGGCCAACGTCCTGACTTTC. This sequence encodes CASTQTLAGLPSGANVLTF. The rearrangement uses TRBV5-1 and TRBJ2-6, with D perhaps TRBD2 (6 bases). Germline V gives CDR1 SGHRS, CDR2 YFSETQ. Deletions cut 6 bases from V and 0 bases from J, with 22 bases between. The CDR3 covers 19 residues.

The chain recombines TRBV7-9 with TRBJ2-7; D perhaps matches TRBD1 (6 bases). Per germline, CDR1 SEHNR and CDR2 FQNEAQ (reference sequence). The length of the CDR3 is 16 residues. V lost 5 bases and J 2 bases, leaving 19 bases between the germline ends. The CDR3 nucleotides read TGTGCCAGCAGCCTCGTAATCGGGACACCGACCTACGAGCAGTACTTC. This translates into CASSLVIGTPTYEQYF.

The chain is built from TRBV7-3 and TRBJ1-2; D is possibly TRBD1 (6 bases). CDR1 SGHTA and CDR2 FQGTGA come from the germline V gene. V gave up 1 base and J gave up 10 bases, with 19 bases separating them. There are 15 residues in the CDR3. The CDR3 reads CASSLSGGQQSDYTF. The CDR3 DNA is TGTGCCAGCAGCTTAAGTGGGGGACAACAGTCGGACTACACCTTC.

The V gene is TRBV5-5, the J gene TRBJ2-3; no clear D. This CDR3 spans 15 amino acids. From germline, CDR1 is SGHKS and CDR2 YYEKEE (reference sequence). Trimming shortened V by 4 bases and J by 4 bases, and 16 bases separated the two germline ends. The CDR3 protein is CASSLRTHLADTQYF. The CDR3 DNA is TGTGCCAGCAGCCTCCGGACCCACCTTGCAGATACGCAGTATTTT. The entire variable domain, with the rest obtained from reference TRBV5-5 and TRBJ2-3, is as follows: DAGVTQSPTHLIKTRGQQVTLRCSPISGHKSVSWYQQVLGQGPQFIFQYYEKEERGRGNFPDRFSARQFPNYSSELNVNALLLGDSALYLCASSLRTHLADTQYFGPGTRLTVL.

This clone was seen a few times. CDR3 region: CASSLSAGELFF. In DNA form, the CDR3 reads TGTGCCAGCAGCTTGTCCGCCGGGGAGCTGTTTTTT. The J gene is TRBJ2-2, the V gene TRBV7-3; no reliable D call. Trimming removed 3 bases from V and 6 bases from J, with 5 bases in between. The CDR3 is 12 residues long. The germline CDR1 and CDR2 sequences are SGHTA and FQGTGA. Filled out from reference TRBV7-3 and TRBJ2-2, the complete variable domain reads GAGVSQTPSNKVTEKGKYVELRCDPISGHTALYWYRQSLGQGPEFLIYFQGTGAADDSGLPNDRFFAVRPEGSVSTLKIQRTERGDSAVYLCASSLSAGELFFGEGSRLTVL.

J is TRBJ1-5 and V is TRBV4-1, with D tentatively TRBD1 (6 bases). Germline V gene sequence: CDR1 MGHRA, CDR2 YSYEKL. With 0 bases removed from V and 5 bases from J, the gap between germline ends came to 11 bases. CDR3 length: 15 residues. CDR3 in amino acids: CASSQDEQGHQPQHF. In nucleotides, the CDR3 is TGCGCCAGCAGCCAAGACGAACAGGGTCATCAGCCCCAGCATTTT.

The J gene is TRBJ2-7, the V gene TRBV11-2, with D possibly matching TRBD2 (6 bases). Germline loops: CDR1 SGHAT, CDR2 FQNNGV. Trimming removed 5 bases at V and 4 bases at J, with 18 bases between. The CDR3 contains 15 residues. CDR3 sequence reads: CASSTVRRRAYEQYF. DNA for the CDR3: TGTGCCAGCAGCACAGTTCGGCGGAGGGCGTACGAGCAGTACTTC. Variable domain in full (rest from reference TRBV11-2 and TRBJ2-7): EAGVAQSPRYKIIEKRQSVAFWCNPISGHATLYWYQQILGQGPKLLIQFQNNGVVDDSQLPKDRFSAERLKGVDSTLKIQPAKLEDSAVYLCASSTVRRRAYEQYFGPGTRLTVT.

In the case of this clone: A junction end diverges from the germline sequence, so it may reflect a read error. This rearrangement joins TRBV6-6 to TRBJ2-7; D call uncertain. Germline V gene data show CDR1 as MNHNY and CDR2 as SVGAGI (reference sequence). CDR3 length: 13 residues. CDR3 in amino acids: CAISANGMGEQYF. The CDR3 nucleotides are TGTGCCATCAGTGCGAACGGAATGGGCGAGCAGTACTTC.

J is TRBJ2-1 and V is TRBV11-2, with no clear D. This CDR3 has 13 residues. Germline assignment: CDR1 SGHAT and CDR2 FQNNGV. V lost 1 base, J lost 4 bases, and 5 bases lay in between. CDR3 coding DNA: TGTGCCAGCAGCTTAGCGACTTACAATGAGCAGTTCTTC. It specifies CASSLATYNEQFF.

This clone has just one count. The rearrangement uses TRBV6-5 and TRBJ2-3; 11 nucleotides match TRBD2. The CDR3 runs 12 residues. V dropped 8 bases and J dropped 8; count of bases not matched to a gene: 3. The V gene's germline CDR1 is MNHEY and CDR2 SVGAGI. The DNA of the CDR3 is TGTGCCAGCCGACTAGCGGGGTCTACGCAGTATTTT. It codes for CASRLAGSTQYF.

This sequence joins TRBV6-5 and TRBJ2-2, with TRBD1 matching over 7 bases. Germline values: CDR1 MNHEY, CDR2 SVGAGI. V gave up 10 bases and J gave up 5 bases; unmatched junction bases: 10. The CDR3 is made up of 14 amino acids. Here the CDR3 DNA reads TGTGCCACCCAAGACAGGGTCGGGACCGGGGAGCTGTTTTTT. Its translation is CATQDRVGTGELFF.

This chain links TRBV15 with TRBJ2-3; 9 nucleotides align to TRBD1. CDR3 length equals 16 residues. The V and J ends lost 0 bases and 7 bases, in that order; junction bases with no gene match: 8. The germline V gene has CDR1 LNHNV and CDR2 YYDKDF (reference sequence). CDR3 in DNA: TGTGCCACCAGCAGAGAAAGGACAGGGGCAATCAATACGCAGTATTTT. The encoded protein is CATSRERTGAINTQYF.

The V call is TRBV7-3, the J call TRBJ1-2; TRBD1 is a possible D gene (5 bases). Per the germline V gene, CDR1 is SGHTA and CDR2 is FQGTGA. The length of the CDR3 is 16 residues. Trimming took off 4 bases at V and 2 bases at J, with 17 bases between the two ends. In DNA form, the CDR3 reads TGTGCCAGCAGCTCGGCGATGCCGGGGGAAAACTATGGCTACACCTTC. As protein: CASSSAMPGENYGYTF.

The DNA for the CDR3 is TGTGCCAGCAGCTTGAACCTCTATGGCTACACCTTC. Amino acids: CASSLNLYGYTF. The J gene is TRBJ1-2, the V gene TRBV5-5, with D unclear. CDR3 length: 12 residues. V lost 1 base and J lost 4, with 5 bases in between. Germline values: CDR1 SGHKS, CDR2 YYEKEE (reference sequence).

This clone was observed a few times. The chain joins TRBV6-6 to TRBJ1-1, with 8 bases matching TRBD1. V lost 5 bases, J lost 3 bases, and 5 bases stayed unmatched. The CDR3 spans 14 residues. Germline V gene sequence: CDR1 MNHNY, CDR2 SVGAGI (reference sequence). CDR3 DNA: TGTGCCAGCAGTATGACAGGGGCCGACACTGAAGCTTTCTTT. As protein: CASSMTGADTEAFF.

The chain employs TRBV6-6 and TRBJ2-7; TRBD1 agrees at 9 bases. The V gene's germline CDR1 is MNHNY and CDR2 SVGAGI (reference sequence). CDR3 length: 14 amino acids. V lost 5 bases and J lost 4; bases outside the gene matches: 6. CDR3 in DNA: TGTGCCAGCAGTACCGGGGACAGGGTGTACGAGCAGTACTTC. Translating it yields CASSTGDRVYEQYF.

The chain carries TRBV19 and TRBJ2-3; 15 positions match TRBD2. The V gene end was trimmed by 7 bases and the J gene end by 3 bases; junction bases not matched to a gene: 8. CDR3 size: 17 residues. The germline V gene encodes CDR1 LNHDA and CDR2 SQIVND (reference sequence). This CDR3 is CASIRTSGGAMTDTQYF. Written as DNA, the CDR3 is TGTGCCAGTATAAGGACTAGCGGGGGGGCCATGACAGATACGCAGTATTTT.

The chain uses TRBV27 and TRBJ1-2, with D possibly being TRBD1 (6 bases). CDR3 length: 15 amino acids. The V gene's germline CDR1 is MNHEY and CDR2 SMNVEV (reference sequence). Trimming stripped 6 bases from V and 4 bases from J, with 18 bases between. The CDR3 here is CASSRTGSVGYGYTF. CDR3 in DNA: TGTGCCAGCAGCCGCACAGGGTCAGTTGGCTATGGCTACACCTTC.

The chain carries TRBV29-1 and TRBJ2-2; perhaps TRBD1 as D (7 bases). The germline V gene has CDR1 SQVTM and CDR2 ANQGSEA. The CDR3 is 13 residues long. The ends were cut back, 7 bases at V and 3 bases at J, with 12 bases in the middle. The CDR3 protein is CSGGTVDTGELFF. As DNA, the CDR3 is TGCAGCGGCGGGACAGTTGACACCGGGGAGCTGTTTTTT.

In nucleotides, the CDR3 is TGTGCCAGCAGCCCCATTGTGAGGCAAGAGACCCAGTACTTC. Translated, it gives CASSPIVRQETQYF. The V and J genes are TRBV7-8 and TRBJ2-5, with D unclear. Between the trimmed V and J ends, which lost 5 bases and 2 bases, there was a span of 12 bases. Germline V gene sequence: CDR1 SGHVS, CDR2 FQNEAQ. The CDR3 contains 14 residues. Complete variable domain (other parts from reference TRBV7-8 and TRBJ2-5): GAGVSQSPRYKVAKRGQDVALRCDPISGHVSLFWYQQALGQGPEFLTYFQNEAQLDKSGLPSDRFFAERPEGSVSTLKIQRTQQEDSAVYLCASSPIVRQETQYFGPGTRLLVL.

The chain's CDR3 is CASSISRGTGKLTGNTIYF. The CDR3 nucleotides are TGTGCCAGTAGTATCAGCCGCGGGACAGGGAAATTAACTGGAAACACCATATATTTT. V is TRBV19 and J is TRBJ1-3; 9 bases agree with TRBD1. After removal of 3 bases from V and 2 bases from J, the junction contained 14 bases not matched to a gene. The CDR3 consists of 19 residues. Germline lookup yields CDR1 LNHDA and CDR2 SQIVND (reference sequence).

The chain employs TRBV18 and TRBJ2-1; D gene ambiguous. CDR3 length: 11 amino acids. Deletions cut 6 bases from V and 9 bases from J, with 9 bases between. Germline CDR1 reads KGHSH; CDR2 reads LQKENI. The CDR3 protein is CASSPSGEQFF. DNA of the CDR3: TGTGCCAGCTCGCCATCAGGTGAGCAGTTCTTC. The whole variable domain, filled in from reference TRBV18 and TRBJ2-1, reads NAGVMQNPRHLVRRRGQEARLRCSPMKGHSHVYWYRQLPEEGLKFMVYLQKENIIDESGMPKERFSAEFPKEGPSILRIQQVVRGDSAAYFCASSPSGEQFFGPGTRLTVL.

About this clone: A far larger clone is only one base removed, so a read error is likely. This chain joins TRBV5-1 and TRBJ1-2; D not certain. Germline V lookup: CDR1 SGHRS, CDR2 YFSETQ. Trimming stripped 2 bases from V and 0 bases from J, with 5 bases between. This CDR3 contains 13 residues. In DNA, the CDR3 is TGCGCCAGCAGCTTTTTGGCTAACTATGGCTACACCTTC. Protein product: CASSFLANYGYTF.

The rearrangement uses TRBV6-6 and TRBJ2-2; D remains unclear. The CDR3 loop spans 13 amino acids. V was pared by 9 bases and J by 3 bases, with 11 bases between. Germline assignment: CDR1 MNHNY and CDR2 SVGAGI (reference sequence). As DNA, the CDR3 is TGTGCCAGTTCAACTCCGGACACCGGGGAGCTGTTTTTT. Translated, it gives CASSTPDTGELFF.

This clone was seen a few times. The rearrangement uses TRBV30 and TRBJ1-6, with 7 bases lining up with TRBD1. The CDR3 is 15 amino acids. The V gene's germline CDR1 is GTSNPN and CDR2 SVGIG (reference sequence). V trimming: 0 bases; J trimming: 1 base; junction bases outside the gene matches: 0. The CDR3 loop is CAWSVQGSYNSPLHF. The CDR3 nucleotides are TGTGCCTGGAGTGTACAGGGGTCCTATAATTCACCCCTCCACTTT.

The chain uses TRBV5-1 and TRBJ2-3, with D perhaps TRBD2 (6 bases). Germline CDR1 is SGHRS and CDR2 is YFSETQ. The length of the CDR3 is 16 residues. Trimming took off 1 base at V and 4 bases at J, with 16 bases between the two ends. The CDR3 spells CASSLRAPGGPDTQYF. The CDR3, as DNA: TGCGCCAGCAGCTTGAGGGCCCCAGGAGGGCCAGATACGCAGTATTTT.